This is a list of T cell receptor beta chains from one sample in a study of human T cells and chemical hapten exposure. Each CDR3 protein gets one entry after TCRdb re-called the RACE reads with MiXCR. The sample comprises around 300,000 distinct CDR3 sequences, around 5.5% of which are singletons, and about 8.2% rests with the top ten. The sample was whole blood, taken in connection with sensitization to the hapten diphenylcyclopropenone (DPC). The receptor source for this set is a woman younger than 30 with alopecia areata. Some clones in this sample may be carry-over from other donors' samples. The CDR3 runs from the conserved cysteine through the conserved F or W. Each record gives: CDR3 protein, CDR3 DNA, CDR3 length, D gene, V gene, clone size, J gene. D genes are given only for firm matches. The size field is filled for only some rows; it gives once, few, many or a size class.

CDR3: CASKSPGEGANVLTF
DNA: TGTGCCAGCAAATCCCCTGGAGAGGGGGCGAACGTCCTGACTTTC
length: 15
D: TRBD1
V: TRBV28
size: NA
J: TRBJ2-6

CDR3: CASSQGVWGDGTDTQYF
DNA: TGTGCCAGCAGCCAAGGGGTTTGGGGGGACGGCACAGATACGCAGTATTTT
length: 17
D: NA
V: TRBV4-2
size: few
J: TRBJ2-3

CDR3: CASSLKEGAGSKNIQYF
DNA: TGTGCCAGCAGCTTAAAAGAAGGCGCAGGGTCCAAAAACATTCAGTACTTC
length: 17
D: NA
V: TRBV7-2
size: NA
J: TRBJ2-4

CDR3: CASSELQGSGANVLTF
DNA: TGTGCCAGCAGTGAGCTACAGGGGTCTGGGGCCAACGTCCTGACTTTC
length: 16
D: TRBD1
V: TRBV6-1
size: many
J: TRBJ2-6

CDR3: CASGPAYNEQFF
DNA: TGTGCCAGCGGGCCAGCCTACAATGAGCAGTTCTTC
length: 12
D: NA
V: TRBV28
size: many
J: TRBJ2-1

CDR3: CASSLGGFGGTDTQYF
DNA: TGTGCCAGCAGCTTAGGGGGATTCGGCGGCACAGATACGCAGTATTTT
length: 16
D: NA
V: TRBV7-9
size: many
J: TRBJ2-3

CDR3: CASSPRVSYEQYF
DNA: TGTGCCAGCAGTCCCAGGGTCTCCTACGAGCAGTACTTC
length: 13
D: NA
V: TRBV12-3/TRBV12-4
size: few
J: TRBJ2-7

CDR3: CASSRSPRGTEAFF
DNA: TGTGCCAGCAGCCGGTCCCCGAGGGGCACTGAAGCTTTCTTT
length: 14
D: NA
V: TRBV7-9
size: few
J: TRBJ1-1

CDR3: CASSQDSGAAETQYF
DNA: TGCGCCAGCAGCCAAGATTCGGGGGCCGCGGAGACCCAGTACTTC
length: 15
D: NA
V: TRBV4-3
size: NA
J: TRBJ2-5

CDR3: CAISESGGFNYEQYF
DNA: TGTGCCATCAGTGAGTCCGGAGGATTCAACTACGAGCAGTACTTC
length: 15
D: NA
V: TRBV10-3
size: many
J: TRBJ2-7

CDR3: CASSYPGQGYNEQFF
DNA: TGTGCCAGCAGTTACCCGGGACAGGGCTACAATGAGCAGTTCTTC
length: 15
D: TRBD1
V: TRBV6-2/TRBV6-3
size: NA
J: TRBJ2-1

CDR3: CASRDRTGAGRETQYF
DNA: TGTGCCAGCAGAGATCGAACAGGGGCCGGGAGAGAGACCCAGTACTTC
length: 16
D: NA
V: TRBV28
size: NA
J: TRBJ2-5

CDR3: CASSFRVPKTQYF
DNA: TGTGCCAGCAGCTTCAGGGTCCCCAAGACCCAGTACTTC
length: 13
D: NA
V: TRBV5-6
size: many
J: TRBJ2-5

CDR3: CASSVDGANTGELFF
DNA: TGTGCCAGCAGCGTAGACGGCGCGAACACCGGGGAGCTGTTTTTT
length: 15
D: NA
V: TRBV9
size: many
J: TRBJ2-2

CDR3: CASSQEGARGTEAFF
DNA: TGTGCCAGCAGCCAAGAGGGGGCGCGGGGCACTGAAGCTTTCTTT
length: 15
D: NA
V: TRBV4-2
size: few
J: TRBJ1-1

CDR3: CSATHINYGYTF
DNA: TGCAGTGCTACTCACATTAACTATGGCTACACCTTC
length: 12
D: NA
V: TRBV20-1
size: NA
J: TRBJ1-2

CDR3: CASTLDRGNPIYF
DNA: TGTGCCAGCACCCTGGACAGGGGTAATCCCATATATTTT
length: 13
D: TRBD1
V: TRBV2
size: few
J: TRBJ1-3

CDR3: CASSQDRTSGGGRTDTQYF
DNA: TGTGCCAGCAGCCAAGATCGTACTAGCGGGGGGGGTAGGACAGATACGCAGTATTTT
length: 19
D: TRBD2
V: TRBV4-2
size: few
J: TRBJ2-3

CDR3: CASSTNLTGPIVEDEQYF
DNA: TGTGCCAGCAGCACCAATTTGACGGGCCCTATAGTTGAGGACGAGCAGTACTTC
length: 18
D: NA
V: TRBV21-1
size: NA
J: TRBJ2-7

CDR3: CSALGLGLRGYTF
DNA: TGCAGTGCGCTCGGACTGGGGTTGAGAGGCTACACCTTC
length: 13
D: NA
V: TRBV20-1
size: NA
J: TRBJ1-2

CDR3: CASSSSRTPDTQYF
DNA: TGTGCCAGCAGCTCCTCCCGGACCCCCGATACGCAGTATTTT
length: 14
D: NA
V: TRBV7-9
size: NA
J: TRBJ2-3

CDR3: CASSRTGGVPDEKLFF
DNA: TGTGCCAGCAGCCGAACAGGGGGCGTCCCGGATGAAAAACTGTTTTTT
length: 16
D: TRBD1
V: TRBV7-2
size: many
J: TRBJ1-4

CDR3: CASGSGTGASGNTIYF
DNA: TGTGCTAGTGGGTCTGGGACAGGGGCCTCTGGAAACACCATATATTTT
length: 16
D: TRBD1
V: TRBV12-5
size: NA
J: TRBJ1-3